One and the same sample provided the 3 T cell receptor beta chains below, sequenced in a study of STAT5B mutations in CD4+ large granular lymphocyte leukemia. Produced via immunoSEQ multiplex PCR; TCRdb's table is partial and in-frame only. The sample carries more than 25,000 clones, around 72% recorded once. Sequenced input: CD4+ T cells from blood buffy coats. The receptors were gathered from a human donor in good health.

The chain is built from TRBV28 and TRBJ2-1, with TRBD2 matching 14 bases. The V gene end was trimmed by 4 bases and the J gene end by 12 bases; junction bases not matched to a gene: 5. This CDR3 region has 14 residues. CDR1 MDHEN and CDR2 SYDVKM come from the germline V gene. CDR3: CASSSGLAGDGQFF. For the CDR3, the DNA is TGTGCCAGCAGTTCGGGACTAGCGGGAGATGGGCAGTTCTTC. Drawing the rest from reference TRBV28 and TRBJ2-1, the complete variable domain is DVKVTQSSRYLVKRTGEKVFLECVQDMDHENMFWYRQDPGLGLRLIYFSYDVKMKEKGDIPEGYSVSREKKERFSLILESASTNQTSMYLCASSSGLAGDGQFFGPGTRLTVL.

This clone came up once. J is TRBJ2-7 and V is TRBV6-5; unclear D gene. This CDR3 has 14 residues. V was clipped by 1 base and J by 2 bases, with 9 bases between them. Looked up from germline, CDR1 is MNHEY and CDR2 is SVGAGI. CDR3 amino acids: CASSYLSGPYEQYV. The CDR3, as DNA: TGTGCCAGCAGTTACTTGTCAGGACCCTACGAGCAGTACGTC.

The chain combines TRBV28 with TRBJ1-2, with 7 bases fitting TRBD1. After removal of 6 bases from V and 2 bases from J, the junction contained 9 bases not matched to a gene. CDR1 and CDR2 (germline): MDHEN, SYDVKM. There are 15 residues in the CDR3. CDR3 region: CASRPGQTSNYGYTF. The CDR3 bases are TGTGCCAGCAGACCGGGACAGACATCCAACTATGGCTACACCTTC.